One sample yielded the 26 T cell receptor beta chains listed below, sequenced in a study of vaccination and CD4 T cells after COVID-19. Described treatment: roughly 10-day PBMC culture with coronavirus spike peptide pools or control peptides (ViraFEST assay). The antigens for these receptors are not known. The Oncomine TCR Beta short-read assay sequenced DNA from cultured CD4+ T cells. MiXCR was run by TCRdb on the PCR reads, yielding one entry per CDR3 protein. The table records approximately 3,500 distinct CDR3 sequences, about 49% of them present only once. Sequencing was performed on CD4+ T cells from blood, cultured in vitro. Source of these receptors: a human donor who had recovered from COVID-19.

The rearrangement uses TRBV7-2 and TRBJ2-1; TRBD2 aligns across 7 bases. This CDR3 comprises 14 residues. The germline CDR1 and CDR2 sequences are SGHTA and FQGNSA. V shed 0 bases, J shed 4 bases, and the junction held 0 bases outside the gene matches. The CDR3 here is CASSLAGGYNEQFF. CDR3 nucleotide sequence: TGTGCCAGCAGCTTAGCGGGAGGGTACAATGAGCAGTTCTTC. The whole variable domain, filled in from reference TRBV7-2 and TRBJ2-1, reads GAGVSQSPSNKVTEKGKDVELRCDPISGHTALYWYRQSLGQGLEFLIYFQGNSAPDKSGLPSDRFSAERTGGSVSTLTIQRTQQEDSAVYLCASSLAGGYNEQFFGPGTRLTVL.

The J gene is TRBJ2-1, the V gene TRBV12-3 or TRBV12-4, with 7 bases identical to TRBD2. CDR3 size: 13 residues. The J segment lost 6 bases and the V segment lost 6 bases, leaving 5 bases of the junction unmatched. In DNA, the CDR3 is TGTGCCAGCAGCTTTTTAGCGGGCAATGAGCAGTTCTTC. Its protein product is CASSFLAGNEQFF.

The chain links TRBV30 to TRBJ2-2, with 8 bases fitting TRBD1. CDR3 length: 13 amino acids. Per germline, CDR1 GTSNPN and CDR2 SVGIG (reference sequence). V lost 6 bases and J lost 7; bases outside the gene matches: 7. CDR3 nucleotide sequence: TGTGCCTGCCATCAGGGGGCTGGCGGGGAGCTGTTTTTT. As protein: CACHQGAGGELFF.

This chain connects TRBV5-1 to TRBJ2-5; the D call may be TRBD1 or TRBD2 (6 bases each). Deletions cut 5 bases from V and 7 bases from J, with 21 bases between. Germline-derived CDR1 and CDR2 are SGHRS and YFSETQ. The CDR3 consists of 15 residues. The CDR3 here is CASSEGVREFGTQYF. The CDR3 nucleotides read TGCGCCAGCAGTGAGGGGGTACGGGAGTTTGGGACCCAGTACTTC.

The chain uses TRBV7-8 and TRBJ1-2; D ambiguous. Trimming removed 5 bases at V and 2 bases at J, with 18 bases between. There are 16 residues in the CDR3. Germline V gives CDR1 SGHVS, CDR2 FQNEAQ. The CDR3 nucleotides read TGTGCCAGCAGCCCCTGGGGTGGCCAGAGGAACTATGGCTACACCTTC. It translates to CASSPWGGQRNYGYTF.

The CDR3 region is CASRGARGAADTQYF. In DNA form, the CDR3 reads TGTGCCAGCAGGGGGGCGAGGGGGGCGGCGGATACGCAGTATTTT. This chain joins TRBV6-1 and TRBJ2-3; D is perhaps TRBD1 or TRBD2 (6 bases each). Germline V CDR1 and CDR2: MNHNS, SASEGT. Trimming cost V 6 bases and J 6 bases, with 19 bases left between them. This CDR3 comprises 15 residues.

The chain is built from TRBV11-3 and TRBJ2-3, with a weak D call TRBD1 (5 bases). The CDR3 length is 16 residues. Germline loops: CDR1 SGHNT, CDR2 YENEEA. Trimming cost V 4 bases and J 1 base, with 15 bases left between them. The CDR3, as DNA: TGTGCCAGCAGCTCATTAGGGGTGTGGGGCACAGATACGCAGTATTTT. Translating gives CASSSLGVWGTDTQYF. The whole variable domain, filled in from reference TRBV11-3 and TRBJ2-3, reads EAGVVQSPRYKIIEKKQPVAFWCNPISGHNTLYWYLQNLGQGPELLIRYENEEAVDDSQLPKDRFSAERLKGVDSTLKIQPAELGDSAVYLCASSSLGVWGTDTQYFGPGTRLTVL.

The gene calls are TRBV24-1 and TRBJ2-1, with 7 bases identical to TRBD2. The CDR3 runs 18 residues. Germline assignment: CDR1 KGHDR and CDR2 SFDVKD. The V and J ends lost 3 bases and 4 bases, in that order; junction bases with no gene match: 14. In DNA, the CDR3 is TGTGCCACCAGTGATCCAGGCGACGGGGGGAAGGGATACAATGAGCAGTTCTTC. It translates to CATSDPGDGGKGYNEQFF.

This clonotype was seen a few times. J is TRBJ1-2 and V is TRBV6-1; tentative D call: TRBD1 (6 bases). Trimming took off 6 bases at V and 2 bases at J, with 16 bases between the two ends. The CDR3 consists of 15 residues. The germline V gene encodes CDR1 MNHNS and CDR2 SASEGT. The CDR3 bases are TGTGCCAGCAGCATCTTTTTTGGACAGAACTATGGCTACACCTTC. Encoded protein: CASSIFFGQNYGYTF.

This clonotype has more than one count but fewer than ten. The chain is built from TRBV10-3 and TRBJ1-2; D possibly corresponds to TRBD1 (6 bases). CDR1 is ENHRY and CDR2 is SYGVKD in the germline V gene. Trimming removed 6 bases from V and 1 base from J, with 9 bases in between. This CDR3 is built from 13 residues. CDR3 region: CAIRWTDNYGYTF. Here the CDR3 DNA reads TGTGCCATCAGGTGGACAGATAACTATGGCTACACCTTC.

The genes are TRBV20-1 and TRBJ2-3, with 12 bases identical to TRBD2. The germline V gene encodes CDR1 DFQATT and CDR2 SNEGSKA (reference sequence). J gave up 2 bases and V 4 bases, and 10 bases lay outside the gene matches. The CDR3 has 17 residues. CDR3 DNA: TGCAGTGCTAAGACTAGCGGGGGAAGTCGAAACACAGATACGCAGTATTTT. It translates to CSAKTSGGSRNTDTQYF.

The genes are TRBV30 and TRBJ2-7, with TRBD1 matching over 10 bases. After removal of 4 bases from V and 5 bases from J, the junction contained 8 bases not matched to a gene. The germline V gene has CDR1 GTSNPN and CDR2 SVGIG (reference sequence). The CDR3 loop spans 14 amino acids. CDR3 loop: CAWTPGQGSHEQYF. The CDR3 DNA sequence: TGTGCCTGGACCCCGGGACAGGGGAGCCACGAGCAGTACTTC.

About this clonotype: Being one base from a much bigger clone, this may be a read error. The chain couples TRBV5-1 to TRBJ2-6; D might be TRBD1 (5 bases). The germline gives CDR1 SGHRS, CDR2 YFSETQ. The CDR3 is made up of 15 amino acids. The CDR3 reads CASSPRQAGANVLAF. The CDR3 nucleotides read TGCGCCAGCAGCCCAAGGCAAGCTGGGGCCAACGTCCTGGCTTTC.

This clonotype showed up just a few times. This sequence joins TRBV2 and TRBJ2-3; TRBD1 matches at 11 bases. J lost 4 bases, V lost 11 bases, and 11 bases had no gene match. The CDR3 loop spans 15 amino acids. CDR1 is SNHLY, CDR2 FYNNEI, per germline. CDR3 sequence (DNA): TGTGCCGGAGGGAGGGGGACAGGGGGGGCAGATACGCAGTATTTT. Its translation is CAGGRGTGGADTQYF.

This clonotype rates as medium-sized. The genes are TRBV5-1 and TRBJ1-6; no clear D gene. The CDR3 is 13 amino acids. Per the germline V gene, CDR1 is SGHRS and CDR2 is YFSETQ. Trimming removed 3 bases from V and 8 bases from J, with 9 bases in between. Here the CDR3 reads CASSSSPDSPLHF. CDR3 sequence (DNA): TGCGCCAGCAGCTCCTCCCCCGATTCACCCCTCCACTTT.

This clonotype was recorded once. This rearrangement joins TRBV6-4 to TRBJ2-3, with D perhaps matching TRBD2 (5 bases). The germline gives CDR1 MRHNA, CDR2 SNTAGT. CDR3 size: 16 residues. V was cut by 0 bases and J by 6 bases, with 16 bases left in between. The CDR3 coding sequence is TGTGCCAGCAGTGACTCCAGGACGGGGATGGTGGATACGCAGTATTTT. Its protein is CASSDSRTGMVDTQYF.

This clonotype has just a few counts. The rearrangement joins TRBV10-3 to TRBJ1-6, with D uncertain. The CDR3 length is 14 residues. The V and J ends lost 2 bases and 10 bases respectively, with 12 bases between them. The germline gives CDR1 ENHRY, CDR2 SYGVKD. CDR3 nucleotides: TGTGCCATCAGTGAGGATGAGGGAGTGTCACCCCTCCACTTT. Protein sequence: CAISEDEGVSPLHF.

This clonotype was counted a single time. The chain couples TRBV11-3 to TRBJ1-1; 7 bases agree with TRBD1. This CDR3 contains 11 residues. The germline V gene has CDR1 SGHNT and CDR2 YENEEA. Trimming took 8 bases from V and 4 from J; bases not matched to a gene: 1. This CDR3 reads CASQGGTEAFF. As DNA, the CDR3 is TGTGCCAGCCAGGGGGGCACTGAAGCTTTCTTT.

This clonotype is categorized as large. V usage is TRBV12-3 or TRBV12-4 and J usage is TRBJ1-5, with 8 bases lining up with TRBD1. Trimming at V came to 5 bases and at J to 4 bases, leaving 7 bases not matched to a gene. CDR3 length: 15 residues. The CDR3, as DNA: TGTGCCAGCAGTGCCGGGACAGGCAATAATCAGCCCCAGCATTTT. Translated, it gives CASSAGTGNNQPQHF.

In its sample, this clonotype was seen a few times. This chain joins TRBV7-2 and TRBJ2-7, with D maybe TRBD2 (5 bases). The CDR3 runs 14 residues. The V and J ends lost 1 base and 5 bases respectively, with 12 bases between them. Germline lookup yields CDR1 SGHTA and CDR2 FQGNSA. For the CDR3, the DNA is TGTGCCAGCAGCTTAGTTCGGGCTAGCCACGAGCAGTACTTC. The encoded protein is CASSLVRASHEQYF.

A few counts support this clonotype. V and J are TRBV20-1 and TRBJ2-4, with TRBD1 matching over 8 bases. CDR3 length: 13 amino acids. Germline V gene data show CDR1 as DFQATT and CDR2 as SNEGSKA (reference sequence). V gave up 3 bases and J gave up 4 bases; unmatched junction bases: 2. Written as DNA, the CDR3 is TGCAGTGCTAGCTGGGACAGGAAAAACATTCAGTACTTC. Amino acid sequence: CSASWDRKNIQYF.

The chain couples TRBV6-1 to TRBJ2-7; 8 bases fit TRBD2. Germline trimming cut 3 bases from V and 0 bases from J; bases unmatched to any gene: 7. Looked up from germline, CDR1 is MNHNS and CDR2 is SASEGT. The CDR3 has 16 amino acids. The CDR3 DNA sequence: TGTGCCAGCAGTGACGGCGGGACTAGGGGCTCCTACGAGCAGTACTTC. Amino acids: CASSDGGTRGSYEQYF.

By share, this clonotype ranks as large. The chain combines TRBV20-1 with TRBJ2-7; D ambiguous. CDR1 DFQATT and CDR2 SNEGSKA come from the germline V gene (reference sequence). This CDR3 comprises 13 residues. V lost 6 bases and J lost 0, with 12 bases in between. The CDR3 sequence is CSARKQSSYEQYF. CDR3 coding DNA: TGCAGTGCAAGGAAACAGAGCTCCTACGAGCAGTACTTC.

V usage is TRBV10-3 and J usage is TRBJ2-7; 7 nucleotides agree with TRBD1. Trimming at V came to 6 bases and at J to 4 bases, leaving 9 bases not matched to a gene. Germline loops: CDR1 ENHRY, CDR2 SYGVKD. CDR3 length equals 14 residues. CDR3 loop: CAISLDRTNYEQYF. Written as DNA, the CDR3 is TGTGCCATCAGCTTGGACAGGACAAATTACGAGCAGTACTTC.

V is TRBV6-2 or TRBV6-3 and J is TRBJ1-6, with TRBD1 as a possible D gene (6 bases). Germline CDR1 reads MNHEY; CDR2 reads SVGEGT. The germline V and J ends were trimmed by 7 bases and 7 bases, with 17 bases remaining between them. The CDR3 has 15 residues. The CDR3 DNA reads TGTGCCAGCAAAGGAGCGGAGGGGGGCAATTCACCCCTCCACTTT. Translation: CASKGAEGGNSPLHF.

The V call is TRBV6-1, the J call TRBJ2-2; a possible D gene is TRBD2 (5 bases). Trimming pared 5 bases from V and 1 base from J, leaving 17 bases between. Germline V gives CDR1 MNHNS, CDR2 SASEGT. This CDR3 spans 17 amino acids. CDR3 sequence: CASSMMGSALNTGELFF. In nucleotides, the CDR3 is TGTGCCAGCAGTATGATGGGTAGCGCCTTGAACACCGGGGAGCTGTTTTTT.